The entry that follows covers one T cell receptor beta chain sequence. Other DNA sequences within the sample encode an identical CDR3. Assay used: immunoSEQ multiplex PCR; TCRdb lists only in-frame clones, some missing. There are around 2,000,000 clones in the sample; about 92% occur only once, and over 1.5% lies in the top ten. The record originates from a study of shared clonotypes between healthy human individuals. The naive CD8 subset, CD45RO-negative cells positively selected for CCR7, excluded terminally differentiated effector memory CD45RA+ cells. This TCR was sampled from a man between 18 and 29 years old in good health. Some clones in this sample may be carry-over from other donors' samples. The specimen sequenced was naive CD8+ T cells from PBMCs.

CDR3 protein: CASSPGGFSSYEQYF. The CDR3 DNA reads TGTGCCAGCTCACCAGGGGGATTTAGCTCCTACGAGCAGTACTTC. The V call is TRBV18, the J call TRBJ2-7; D may be TRBD1 or TRBD2 (5 bases each). The CDR3 length is 15 residues. Germline CDR1 KGHSH, CDR2 LQKENI. Trimming pared 2 bases from V and 0 bases from J, leaving 11 bases between.